In its sample, the clone carrying this T cell receptor (beta chain) was seen many times. Its antigen is as yet unknown. The CDR3 regions of TCR beta were amplified from RNA transcripts. RT-PCR in the first round (using the HTBI primer set) targeted the TCR CDR3. TCRdb called the multiplex PCR reads again in MiXCR, with one record for every CDR3 protein. The sample includes hundreds of thousands of distinct CDR3 sequences, over 35% seen only once; the top ten take less than 35%. These data originate in a study of T cells in Graves' hyperthyroidism and ophthalmopathy. Whole-study results and caveats: Ophthalmopathy onset followed model prediction by a median approximately seven months.

The germline CDR1 and CDR2 sequences are SGHTA and FQGNSA. V dropped 1 base and J dropped 3 bases, with 12 bases sitting between them. The CDR3 has 15 amino acids. The receptor was derived from a woman between 35 and 50 years old with Graves' hyperthyroidism. Sequencing used blood. The V call is TRBV7-2, the J call TRBJ1-1; no reliable D call. CDR3 sequence: CASSLGDHSYTEAFF. The CDR3 DNA reads as TGTGCCAGCAGCTTAGGGGATCACAGTTACACTGAAGCTTTCTTT.